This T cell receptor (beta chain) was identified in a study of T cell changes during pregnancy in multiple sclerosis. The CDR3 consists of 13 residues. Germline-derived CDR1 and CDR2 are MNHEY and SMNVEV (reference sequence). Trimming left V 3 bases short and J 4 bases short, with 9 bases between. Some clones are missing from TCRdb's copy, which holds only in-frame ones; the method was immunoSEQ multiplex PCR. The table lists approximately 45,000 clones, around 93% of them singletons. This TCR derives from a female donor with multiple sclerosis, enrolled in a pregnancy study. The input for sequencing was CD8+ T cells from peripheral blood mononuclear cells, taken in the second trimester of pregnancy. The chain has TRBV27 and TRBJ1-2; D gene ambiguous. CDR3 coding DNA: TGTGCCAGCAGTTTTGGGCCCCTCTATGGCTACACCTTC. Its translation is CASSFGPLYGYTF.